These T cell receptor beta chains were read from a single sample in a study of blood T cell repertoires in COVID-19. Using immunoSEQ multiplex PCR, the repertoire was profiled, and TCRdb retains in-frame clones only, with some absent. The sample yields around 100,000 clones, less than 95% seen once. The sample taken for sequencing was peripheral blood. Source of these receptors: a man aged 45-65 years with acute or convalescent COVID-19. The conserved cysteine and the conserved F or W are not part of the CDR3 here. The order of the fields is D gene, V gene, J gene, CDR3 protein. A D gene is named only where the DNA matches it firmly.

D: TRBD1; V: TRBV6-5; J: TRBJ1-1; CDR3: ASRSQGRNTEAF
D: .; V: TRBV11-3; J: TRBJ2-7; CDR3: ASSLKGRGEQY
D: .; V: TRBV7-9; J: TRBJ1-5; CDR3: ASSLFGVGHSNQPQH
D: TRBD2; V: TRBV7-9; J: TRBJ2-7; CDR3: ASIQGGSGRSGEQY
D: TRBD1; V: TRBV6-5; J: TRBJ2-5; CDR3: AAAGGHQETQY
D: TRBD1; V: TRBV5-1; J: TRBJ2-5; CDR3: ASSTAGGSQETQY
D: .; V: TRBV4-1; J: TRBJ1-4; CDR3: ASSVRVREKLF
D: TRBD1; V: TRBV10-3; J: TRBJ2-7; CDR3: ATTGARTGEQY
D: .; V: TRBV24-1; J: TRBJ1-1; CDR3: ATSDHRQIEAF
D: .; V: TRBV24-1; J: TRBJ2-7; CDR3: ATSDSRRASSYEQY